Described below is a single TCR beta chain sequence and its context. The antigen is unknown. Library preparation (for TCRbeta) was performed with unique molecular identifiers. TCRdb fed the PCR reads into MiXCR, producing one record per CDR3 protein. Among hundreds of thousands of distinct CDR3 sequences, around 15% were seen once, and the ten largest hold 35% to 50%. This sample stems from a study of T-cell reconstitution after alpha-beta-depleted transplantation in children. Study observations and caveats: Alpha-beta T cells about two months after transplant reportedly derived from several hundred expanded graft clones. A year had passed since transplant, and T-cell counts and diversity by then came mostly from newly produced T cells. The study traced high day-60 TCRbeta diversity in some patients to surviving recipient T cells and thymic progenitors.

V lost 0 bases and J lost 5, with 7 bases in between. The CDR3 spans 14 residues. From germline, CDR1 is MGHRA and CDR2 YSYEKL. This chain connects TRBV4-1 to TRBJ2-2; D unclear. The source is a male patient between 2 and 10 years old who had a stem cell transplant for acute lymphoblastic leukemia, so the T cells may come from the graft donor. Specimen: PBMCs, mostly from graft donor cells, collected 360 days after TCRalphabeta/CD19-depleted stem cell transplant. This CDR3 reads CASSQDWWTGELFF. The CDR3 nucleotides are TGCGCCAGCAGCCAAGATTGGTGGACCGGGGAGCTGTTTTTT.